This TCR beta chain comes out of a study of T cell responses to AZD1222 COVID-19 vaccine. Study conclusions and caveats: Increases in Spike-specific TCR breadth and depth were seen after two AZD1222 doses. It should be noted that donors were predominantly white British and more often female, and clonal diversity was possibly underestimated.

On this clone itself: Antigen unknown.

Only in-frame clones appear in the TCRdb table, and some are missing; sequencing was by immunoSEQ multiplex PCR. The data show 210,000 or so clones, approximately 94% seen once. The V gene's germline CDR1 is SGHNT and CDR2 YYREEE (reference sequence). This CDR3 has 14 residues. Trimming stripped 4 bases from V and 0 bases from J, with 10 bases between. This sequence joins TRBV5-4 and TRBJ1-1; D unclear. Material: peripheral blood, obtained on day 0 of MenACWY control vaccination. This clonotype originated in an adult in good health. The chain's CDR3 is CASSLRGMNTEAFF. The CDR3 bases are TGTGCCAGCAGCCTGAGAGGCATGAACACTGAAGCTTTCTTT.